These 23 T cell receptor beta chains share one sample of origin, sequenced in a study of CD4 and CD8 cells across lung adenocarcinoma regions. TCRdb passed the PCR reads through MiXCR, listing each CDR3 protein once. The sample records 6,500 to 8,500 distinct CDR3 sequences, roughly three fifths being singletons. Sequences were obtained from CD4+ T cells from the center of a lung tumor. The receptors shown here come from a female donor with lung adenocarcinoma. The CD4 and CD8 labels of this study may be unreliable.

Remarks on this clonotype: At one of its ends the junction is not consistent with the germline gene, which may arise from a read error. DNA for the CDR3: TGTGCCAGCGGGGGGACGGGGGGGGGAGACCAAGAGACGCAGTACTTT. This gives the protein CASGGTGGGDQETQYF. The V gene is TRBV6-1, the J gene TRBJ2-5, with 8 bases aligning to TRBD2. This CDR3 comprises 16 residues. Germline lookup yields CDR1 MNHNS and CDR2 SASEGT.

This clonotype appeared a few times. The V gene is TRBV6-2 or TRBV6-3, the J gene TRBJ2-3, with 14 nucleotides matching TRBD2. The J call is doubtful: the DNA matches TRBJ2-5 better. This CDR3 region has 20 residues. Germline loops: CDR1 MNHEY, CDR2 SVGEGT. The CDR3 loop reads CASSLDLRLAGGPSQETQYF. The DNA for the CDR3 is TGTGCCAGCAGCCTGGACCTCAGACTAGCGGGAGGGCCGTCCCAAGAGACCCAGTACTTC.

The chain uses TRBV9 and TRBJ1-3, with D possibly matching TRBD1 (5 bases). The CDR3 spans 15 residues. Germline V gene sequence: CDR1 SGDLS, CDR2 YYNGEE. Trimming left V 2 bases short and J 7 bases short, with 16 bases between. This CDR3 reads CASSVLEGSGNTIYF. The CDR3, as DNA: TGTGCCAGCAGCGTGTTAGAGGGGTCGGGGAACACCATATATTTT. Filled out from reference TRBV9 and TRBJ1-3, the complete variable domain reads DSGVTQTPKHLITATGQRVTLRCSPRSGDLSVYWYQQSLDQGLQFLIQYYNGEERAKGNILERFSAQQFPDLHSELNLSSLELGDSALYFCASSVLEGSGNTIYFGEGSWLTVV.

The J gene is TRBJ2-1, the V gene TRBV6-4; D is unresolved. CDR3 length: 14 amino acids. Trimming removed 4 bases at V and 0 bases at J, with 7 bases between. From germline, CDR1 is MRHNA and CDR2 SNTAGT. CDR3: CASSVDSSYNEQFF. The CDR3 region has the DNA TGTGCCAGCAGTGTAGATAGCTCCTACAATGAGCAGTTCTTC.

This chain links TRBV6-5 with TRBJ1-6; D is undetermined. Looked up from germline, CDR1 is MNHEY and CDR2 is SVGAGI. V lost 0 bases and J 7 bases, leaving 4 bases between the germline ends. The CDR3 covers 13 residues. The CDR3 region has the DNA TGTGCCAGCAGTTACTCCCAAAATTCACCCCTCCACTTT. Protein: CASSYSQNSPLHF.

Written as DNA, the CDR3 is TGTGCCAGCAGCTCCGGGACTAGCGGCTACGGAGAGACCCAGTTCTTC. It specifies CASSSGTSGYGETQFF. The V call is TRBV7-9, the J call TRBJ2-1, with TRBD2 matching over 11 bases. This CDR3 contains 16 residues. Germline V CDR1 and CDR2: SEHNR, FQNEAQ (reference sequence). The ends lost 4 bases at V and 13 bases at J; junction bases unmatched: 15.

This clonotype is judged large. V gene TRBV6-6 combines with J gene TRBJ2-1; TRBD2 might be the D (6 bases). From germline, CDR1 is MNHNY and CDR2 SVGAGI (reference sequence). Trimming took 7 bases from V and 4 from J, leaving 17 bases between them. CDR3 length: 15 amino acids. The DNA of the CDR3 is TGTGCCAGCAACCAAGGCGGGAAGGGGTACAATGAGCAGTTCTTC. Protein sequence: CASNQGGKGYNEQFF.

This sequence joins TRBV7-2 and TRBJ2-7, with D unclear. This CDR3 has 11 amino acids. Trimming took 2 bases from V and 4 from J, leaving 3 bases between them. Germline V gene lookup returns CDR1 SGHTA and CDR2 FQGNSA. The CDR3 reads CASSLQYEQYF. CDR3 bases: TGTGCCAGCAGCTTACAATACGAGCAGTACTTC.

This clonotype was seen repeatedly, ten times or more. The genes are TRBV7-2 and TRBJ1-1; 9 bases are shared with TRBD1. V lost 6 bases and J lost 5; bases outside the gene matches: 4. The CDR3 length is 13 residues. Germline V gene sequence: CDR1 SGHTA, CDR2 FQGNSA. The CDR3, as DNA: TGTGCCAGCAGATGGGACAGGGAGACTGAAGCTTTCTTT. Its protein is CASRWDRETEAFF.

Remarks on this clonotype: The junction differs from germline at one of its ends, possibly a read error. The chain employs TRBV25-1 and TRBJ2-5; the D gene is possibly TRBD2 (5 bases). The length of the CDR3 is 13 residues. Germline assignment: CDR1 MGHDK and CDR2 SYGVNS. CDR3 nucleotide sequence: TGTGCCAGCAGTGAATCAAATGGGGAGACCCAGTTTTTC. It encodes CASSESNGETQFF.

This CDR3 is CASSDSGRAEAGELFF. The CDR3 bases are TGTGCCAGCAGTGATAGCGGGAGGGCCGAAGCCGGGGAGCTGTTTTTT. The chain couples TRBV6-1 to TRBJ2-2, with 11 bases that match TRBD2. V shed 3 bases and J 6 bases; nucleotides not matched to a gene: 6. The germline CDR1 and CDR2 sequences are MNHNS and SASEGT. This CDR3 is built from 16 residues.

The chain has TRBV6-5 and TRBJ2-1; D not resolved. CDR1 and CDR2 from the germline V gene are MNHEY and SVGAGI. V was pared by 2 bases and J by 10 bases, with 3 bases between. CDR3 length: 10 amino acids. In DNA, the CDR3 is TGTGCCAGCAGTTACACGGAGCAGTTCTTC. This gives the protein CASSYTEQFF.

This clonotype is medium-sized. CDR3: CASSLQAGGLETQYF. The CDR3 DNA is TGTGCCAGCAGCTTGCAAGCGGGAGGGTTGGAGACCCAGTACTTC. The chain uses TRBV7-6 and TRBJ2-5; 10 positions agree with TRBD2. Germline CDR1 reads SGHVS; CDR2 reads FNYEAQ. CDR3 length: 15 residues. The V segment lost 3 bases and the J segment 5 bases; nucleotides outside the gene matches: 6.

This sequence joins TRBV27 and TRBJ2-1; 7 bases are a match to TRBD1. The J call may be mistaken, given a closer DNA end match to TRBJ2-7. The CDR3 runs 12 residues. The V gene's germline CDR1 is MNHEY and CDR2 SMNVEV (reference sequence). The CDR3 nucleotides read TGTGCCAGCGCCTCGACAGGGCGCGAGCAGTACTTC. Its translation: CASASTGREQYF.

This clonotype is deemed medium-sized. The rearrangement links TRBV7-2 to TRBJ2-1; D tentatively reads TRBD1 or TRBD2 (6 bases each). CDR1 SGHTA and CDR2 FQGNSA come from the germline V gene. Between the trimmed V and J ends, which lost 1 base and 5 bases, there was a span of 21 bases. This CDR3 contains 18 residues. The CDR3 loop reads CASSLDPAGTRGDNEQFF. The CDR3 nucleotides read TGTGCCAGCAGCTTAGACCCGGCAGGGACAAGGGGGGACAATGAGCAGTTCTTC.

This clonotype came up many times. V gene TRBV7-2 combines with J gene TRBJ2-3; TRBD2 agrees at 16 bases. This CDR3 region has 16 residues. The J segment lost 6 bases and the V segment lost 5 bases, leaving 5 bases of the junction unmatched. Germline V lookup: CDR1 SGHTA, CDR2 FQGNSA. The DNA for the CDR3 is TGTGCCAGCAGCCTGGGACTAGCGGGAGGGGTGGATACGCAGTATTTT. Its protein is CASSLGLAGGVDTQYF.

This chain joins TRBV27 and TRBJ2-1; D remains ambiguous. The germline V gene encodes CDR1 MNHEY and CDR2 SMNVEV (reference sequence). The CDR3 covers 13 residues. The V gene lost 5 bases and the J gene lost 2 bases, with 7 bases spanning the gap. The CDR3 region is CASSPKTYNEQFF. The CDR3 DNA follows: TGTGCCAGCAGTCCCAAGACCTACAATGAGCAGTTCTTC.

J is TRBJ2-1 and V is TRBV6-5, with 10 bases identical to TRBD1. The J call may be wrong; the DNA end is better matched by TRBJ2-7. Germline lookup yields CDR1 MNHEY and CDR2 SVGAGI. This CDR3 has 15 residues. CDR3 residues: CASSSGGTGDHEQYF. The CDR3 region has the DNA TGTGCCAGCAGTTCGGGGGGGACAGGGGACCACGAGCAGTACTTC.

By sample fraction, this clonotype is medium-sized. CDR3 residues: CASSQDESGANVLTF. The CDR3 region has the DNA TGCGCCAGCAGCCAAGATGAGTCTGGGGCCAACGTCCTGACTTTC. The rearrangement uses TRBV4-1 and TRBJ2-6; unclear D gene. The CDR3 spans 15 residues. CDR1 is MGHRA, CDR2 YSYEKL, per germline. V was pared by 0 bases and J by 1 base, with 4 bases between.

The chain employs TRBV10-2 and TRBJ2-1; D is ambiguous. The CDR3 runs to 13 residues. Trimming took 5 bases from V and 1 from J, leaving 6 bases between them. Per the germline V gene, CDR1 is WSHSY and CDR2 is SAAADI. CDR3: CASSKGSYNEQFF. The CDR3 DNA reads TGCGCCAGCAGTAAAGGATCCTACAATGAGCAGTTCTTC.

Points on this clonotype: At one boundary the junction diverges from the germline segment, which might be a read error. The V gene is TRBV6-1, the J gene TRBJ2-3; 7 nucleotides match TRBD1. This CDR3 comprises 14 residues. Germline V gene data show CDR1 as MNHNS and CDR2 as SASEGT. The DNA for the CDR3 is TGTGCCGGCAGAGGGGGCCAAGGCCAAGATACCCAGTATTTT. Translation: CAGRGGQGQDTQYF.

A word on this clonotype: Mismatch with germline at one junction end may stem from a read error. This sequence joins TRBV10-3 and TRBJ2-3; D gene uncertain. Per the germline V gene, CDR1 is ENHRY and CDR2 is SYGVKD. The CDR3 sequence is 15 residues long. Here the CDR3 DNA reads TGTGTCATCAGTGAGACCCGAGGTAGCACAGATACGCAGTATTTC. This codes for CVISETRGSTDTQYF.

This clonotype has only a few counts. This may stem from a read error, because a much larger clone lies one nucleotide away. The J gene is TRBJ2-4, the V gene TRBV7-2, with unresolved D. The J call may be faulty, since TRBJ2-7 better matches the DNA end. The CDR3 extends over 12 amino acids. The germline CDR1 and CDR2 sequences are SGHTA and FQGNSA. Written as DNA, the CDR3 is TGTGCCAGCAGCTTAAAAGCTTACGAGCAGTACTTC. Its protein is CASSLKAYEQYF.